Following are 12 T cell receptor beta chains from one sample sequenced in a study of blood T cell repertoires in COVID-19 (dated by TCRdb to 2020 to 2022). Library method: the immunoSEQ multiplex PCR assay. TCRdb carries this immuneACCESS record with in-frame sequences only. Its versions omit some clonotypes, under half of them owing to an unresolved V gene in the studies checked, with the rest unexplained. The table for this sample lists 150,000 to 200,000 clones; about 89% of them were counted only once. The leading ten clones occupy 1.9% of the sample. Sequenced: peripheral blood. The receptors shown here come from a man aged 18 to 29 who had recovered from COVID-19.

The chain carries TRBV2 and TRBJ2-1, with D possibly being TRBD1 (5 bases). V lost 6 bases to trimming and J lost 1 base, with 10 bases between them. Germline V CDR1 and CDR2: SNHLY, FYNNEI. This CDR3 has 14 residues. CDR3 region: CASRSRQSYNEQFF. Written as DNA, the CDR3 is TGTGCCAGCAGGTCGAGACAGTCCTACAATGAGCAGTTCTTC.

This chain links TRBV6-5 with TRBJ2-5; the D gene is possibly TRBD1 (5 bases). The CDR3 totals 16 residues. CDR1 is MNHEY and CDR2 is SVGAGI in the germline V gene. Trimming pared 0 bases from V and 2 bases from J, leaving 13 bases between. The chain's CDR3 is CASSYSLTDRQETQYF. The CDR3, as DNA: TGTGCCAGCAGTTACTCCCTCACAGACAGACAAGAGACCCAGTACTTC.

The rearrangement uses TRBV5-1 and TRBJ2-5, with 9 bases matching TRBD2. This CDR3 is built from 16 residues. Trimming cost V 1 base and J 4 bases; bases outside gene matches: 8. CDR1 and CDR2 from the germline V gene are SGHRS and YFSETQ. CDR3 protein: CASSLMTSGVGETQYF. The CDR3 DNA follows: TGCGCCAGCAGCTTGATGACTAGCGGAGTGGGAGAGACCCAGTACTTC.

V is TRBV29-1 and J is TRBJ2-1; 10 nucleotides agree with TRBD2. The CDR3 totals 14 residues. Germline CDR1 SQVTM, CDR2 ANQGSEA. V was clipped by 2 bases and J by 8 bases; unmatched bases: 6. The DNA for the CDR3 is TGCAGCGTTGAAACGGGACTAGCGTACTATGAGCAGTTCTTC. This translates into CSVETGLAYYEQFF.

The genes are TRBV15 and TRBJ2-1, with D possibly TRBD2 on 6 matching bases. Trimming shortened V by 3 bases and J by 8 bases, and 17 bases separated the two germline ends. This CDR3 is built from 15 residues. CDR1 LNHNV and CDR2 YYDKDF come from the germline V gene (reference sequence). The CDR3 nucleotides read TGTGCCACCAGCAGGGGGGGAAGGATTGGAGATGAGCAGTTCTTC. It codes for CATSRGGRIGDEQFF.

The chain joins TRBV18 to TRBJ1-2; D gene uncertain. The length of the CDR3 is 13 residues. V lost 0 bases and J 13 bases, leaving 15 bases between the germline ends. Germline CDR1 KGHSH, CDR2 LQKENI. The CDR3 DNA sequence: TGTGCCAGCTCACCACCGAGGGCGGGGAAGGGCACCTTC. Its protein is CASSPPRAGKGTF.

This rearrangement joins TRBV5-4 to TRBJ1-6; TRBD1 agrees at 8 bases. Per the germline V gene, CDR1 is SGHNT and CDR2 is YYREEE (reference sequence). Trimming removed 4 bases from V and 7 bases from J; junction bases left unmatched: 13. The CDR3 is 17 amino acids. The CDR3 DNA follows: TGTGCCAGCAGCCAACCTAATACAGGGGGGCCAAATTCACCCCTCCACTTT. Its protein is CASSQPNTGGPNSPLHF.

The chain employs TRBV20-1 and TRBJ2-7, with 7 bases aligning to TRBD2. Trimming took 3 bases from V and 4 from J; bases not matched to a gene: 6. Germline CDR1 is DFQATT and CDR2 is SNEGSKA (reference sequence). This CDR3 comprises 13 residues. The CDR3: CSASSGRRYEQYF. The CDR3 region has the DNA TGCAGTGCTAGTTCCGGGAGGCGATACGAGCAGTACTTC.

J is TRBJ2-1 and V is TRBV27; 7 nucleotides match TRBD1. Germline V gene data show CDR1 as MNHEY and CDR2 as SMNVEV (reference sequence). This CDR3 region has 15 residues. The J segment lost 2 bases and the V segment lost 2 bases, leaving 3 bases of the junction unmatched. For the CDR3, the DNA is TGTGCCAGCAGTTTAGGGACAGCGGCCTACAATGAGCAGTTCTTC. Protein: CASSLGTAAYNEQFF.

This clone has more than one count but fewer than ten. The chain combines TRBV5-6 with TRBJ2-2; a possible D gene is TRBD1 (6 bases). CDR3 length equals 15 residues. The germline V and J ends were trimmed by 1 base and 0 bases, with 7 bases remaining between them. Germline CDR1 is SGHDT and CDR2 is YYEEEE. CDR3: CASSLTGTNTGELFF. The DNA of the CDR3 is TGTGCCAGCAGCTTGACAGGGACGAACACCGGGGAGCTGTTTTTT.

The chain has TRBV3-1 (or the pseudogene TRBV3-2) and TRBJ2-1; 7 bases map to TRBD2. The germline V gene has CDR1 LGHDT and CDR2 YNNKEL (reference sequence). The CDR3 length is 14 residues. V shed 4 bases and J 7 bases; nucleotides not matched to a gene: 7. CDR3: CASSLERELNEQFF. The CDR3 nucleotides read TGTGCCAGCAGCCTCGAGCGGGAATTAAATGAGCAGTTCTTC.

The chain couples TRBV10-3 to TRBJ2-2; D uncertain. The CDR3 consists of 13 residues. V dropped 4 bases and J dropped 4 bases, with 7 bases sitting between them. Germline V gene lookup returns CDR1 ENHRY and CDR2 SYGVKD. In nucleotides, the CDR3 is TGTGCCATCAGTGGCGATGTCACCGGGGAGCTGTTTTTT. Its protein product is CAISGDVTGELFF.